Reported below is one TCR beta chain. One end of the junction fails to match germline, which may point to a read error. The data derive from a study of T cell responses to AZD1222 COVID-19 vaccine. Repertoires were generated with immunoSEQ multiplex PCR, while TCRdb's copy carries only in-frame clones and drops some. The sample shows 95,000 to 150,000 clones, more than 85% of them seen only once. The CDR3 spans 14 residues. Germline CDR1 SGHTA, CDR2 FQGNSA. V gene TRBV7-2 combines with J gene TRBJ1-5; 10 bases match TRBD1. This clonotype originated in an adult who received the AZD1222 COVID-19 vaccine. The material sequenced was peripheral blood, taken 28 days after the second AZD1222 dose. The CDR3 here is CASSRDRGNQPQHF. The CDR3 nucleotides are TGTGCCAGCAGCCGGGACAGGGGCAACCAGCCCCAGCATTTT.